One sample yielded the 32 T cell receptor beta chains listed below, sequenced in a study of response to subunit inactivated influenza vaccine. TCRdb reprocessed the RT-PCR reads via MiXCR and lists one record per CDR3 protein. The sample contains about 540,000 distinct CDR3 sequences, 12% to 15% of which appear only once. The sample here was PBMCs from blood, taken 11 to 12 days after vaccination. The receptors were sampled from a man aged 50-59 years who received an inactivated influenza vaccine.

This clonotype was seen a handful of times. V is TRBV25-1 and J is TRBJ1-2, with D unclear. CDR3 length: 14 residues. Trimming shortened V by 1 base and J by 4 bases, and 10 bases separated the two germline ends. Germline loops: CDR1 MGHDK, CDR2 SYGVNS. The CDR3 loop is CASSEWFEGYGYTF. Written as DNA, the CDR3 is TGTGCCAGCAGTGAATGGTTCGAGGGCTATGGCTACACCTTC.

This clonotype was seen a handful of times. CDR3 region: CASSPHSPSGGSHYGYTF. The CDR3, as DNA: TGTGCCAGCAGTCCCCATAGTCCTTCAGGGGGCAGTCACTATGGCTACACCTTC. The chain employs TRBV28 and TRBJ1-2; 8 nucleotides line up with TRBD1. V was pared by 5 bases and J by 3 bases, with 17 bases of the junction left unmatched. The CDR3 is made up of 18 amino acids. The germline V gene has CDR1 MDHEN and CDR2 SYDVKM.

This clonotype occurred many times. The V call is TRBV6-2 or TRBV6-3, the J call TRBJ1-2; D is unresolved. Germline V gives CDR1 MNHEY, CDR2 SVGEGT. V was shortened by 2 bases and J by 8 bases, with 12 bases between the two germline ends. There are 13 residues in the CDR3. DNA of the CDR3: TGTGCCAGCAGTTACACGGCAGCCGGAGGCTACACCTTC. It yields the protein CASSYTAAGGYTF.

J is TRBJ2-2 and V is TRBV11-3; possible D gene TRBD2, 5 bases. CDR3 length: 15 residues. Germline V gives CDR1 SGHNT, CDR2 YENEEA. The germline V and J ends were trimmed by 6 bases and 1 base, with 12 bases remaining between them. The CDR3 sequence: CASSSSAGNTGELFF. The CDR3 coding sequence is TGTGCCAGCAGTTCGAGCGCGGGGAACACCGGGGAGCTGTTTTTT.

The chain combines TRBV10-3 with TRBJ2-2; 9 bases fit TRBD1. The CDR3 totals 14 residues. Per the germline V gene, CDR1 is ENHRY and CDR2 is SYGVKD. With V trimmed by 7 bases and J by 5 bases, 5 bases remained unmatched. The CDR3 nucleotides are TGTGCCATCACCCGGACAGGGGAGACCGGGGAGCTGTTTTTT. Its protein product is CAITRTGETGELFF.

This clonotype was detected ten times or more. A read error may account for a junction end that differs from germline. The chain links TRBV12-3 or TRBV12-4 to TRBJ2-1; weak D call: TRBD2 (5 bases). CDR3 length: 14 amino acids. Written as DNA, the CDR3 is TGCGCCAGCAGCCTGGCGGGCTCCTACAATGAGCAGTTCTTC. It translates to CASSLAGSYNEQFF.

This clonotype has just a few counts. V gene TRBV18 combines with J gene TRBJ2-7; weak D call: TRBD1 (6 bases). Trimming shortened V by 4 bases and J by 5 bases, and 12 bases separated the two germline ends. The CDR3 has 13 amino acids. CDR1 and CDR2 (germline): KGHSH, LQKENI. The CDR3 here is CASSLQGSDEQYF. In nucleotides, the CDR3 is TGTGCCAGCTCACTACAGGGTTCGGACGAGCAGTACTTC.

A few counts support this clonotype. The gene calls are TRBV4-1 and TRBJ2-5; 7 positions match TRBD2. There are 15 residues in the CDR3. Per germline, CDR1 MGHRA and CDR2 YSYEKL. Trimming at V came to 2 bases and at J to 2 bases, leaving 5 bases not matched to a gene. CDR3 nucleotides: TGCGCCAGCAGCCAACTAGCGGACTTTCAAGAGACCCAGTACTTC. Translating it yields CASSQLADFQETQYF.

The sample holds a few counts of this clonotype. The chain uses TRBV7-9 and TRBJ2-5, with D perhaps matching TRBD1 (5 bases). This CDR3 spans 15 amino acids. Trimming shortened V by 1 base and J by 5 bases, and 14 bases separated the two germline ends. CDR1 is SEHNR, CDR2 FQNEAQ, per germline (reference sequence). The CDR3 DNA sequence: TGTGCCAGCAGCTTAGGTTCAGGGTCGGCGGAGACCCAGTACTTC. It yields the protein CASSLGSGSAETQYF.

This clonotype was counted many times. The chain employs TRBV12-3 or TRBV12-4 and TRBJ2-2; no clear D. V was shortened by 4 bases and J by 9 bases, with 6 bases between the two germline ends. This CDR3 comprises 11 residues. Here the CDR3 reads CASSSLWELFF. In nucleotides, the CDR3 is TGTGCCAGCAGTTCGCTCTGGGAGCTGTTTTTT.

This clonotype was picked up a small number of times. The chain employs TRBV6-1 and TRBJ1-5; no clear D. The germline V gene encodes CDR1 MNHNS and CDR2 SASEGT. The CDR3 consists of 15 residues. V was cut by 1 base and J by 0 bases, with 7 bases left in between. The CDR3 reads CASSEEVVSNQPQHF. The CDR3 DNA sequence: TGTGCCAGCAGTGAAGAAGTCGTTAGCAATCAGCCCCAGCATTTT.

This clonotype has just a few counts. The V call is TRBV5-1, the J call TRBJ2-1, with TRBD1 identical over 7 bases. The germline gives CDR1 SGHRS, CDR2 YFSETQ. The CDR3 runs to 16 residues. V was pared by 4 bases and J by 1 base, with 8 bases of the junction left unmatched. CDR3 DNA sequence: TGCGCCAGCAGCCGAGGGACAGAGCTATCCTACAATGAGCAGTTCTTC. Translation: CASSRGTELSYNEQFF.

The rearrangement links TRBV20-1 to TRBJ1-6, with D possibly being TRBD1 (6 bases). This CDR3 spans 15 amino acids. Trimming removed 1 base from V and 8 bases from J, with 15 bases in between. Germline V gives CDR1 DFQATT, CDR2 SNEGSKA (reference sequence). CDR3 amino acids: CSARGASGGDSPLHF. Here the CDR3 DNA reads TGCAGTGCTAGAGGTGCCAGCGGGGGCGATTCACCCCTCCACTTT.

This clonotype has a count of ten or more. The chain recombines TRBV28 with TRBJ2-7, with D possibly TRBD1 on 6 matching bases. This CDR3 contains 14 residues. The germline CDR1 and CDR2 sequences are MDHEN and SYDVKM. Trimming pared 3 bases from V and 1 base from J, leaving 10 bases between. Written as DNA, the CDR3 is TGTGCCAGCAGTTTGACAGGCGGTTCCTACGAGCAGTACTTC. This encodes CASSLTGGSYEQYF.

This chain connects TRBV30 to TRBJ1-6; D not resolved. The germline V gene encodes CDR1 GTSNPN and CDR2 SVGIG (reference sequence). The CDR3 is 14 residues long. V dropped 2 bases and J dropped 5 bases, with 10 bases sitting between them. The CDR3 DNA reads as TGTGCCTGGAGTATGGGAACCAATAATTCACCCCTCCACTTT. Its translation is CAWSMGTNNSPLHF.

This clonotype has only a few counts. CDR3 bases: TGTGCCAGCAGCCAAGAACCTAGCGGGAGTTTTGGCCACGAGCAGTACTTC. This sequence encodes CASSQEPSGSFGHEQYF. The V gene is TRBV4-2, the J gene TRBJ2-7; 10 nucleotides match TRBD2. J lost 5 bases, V lost 0 bases, and 10 bases had no gene match. Germline lookup yields CDR1 LGHNA and CDR2 YNFKEQ. The CDR3 runs 17 residues.

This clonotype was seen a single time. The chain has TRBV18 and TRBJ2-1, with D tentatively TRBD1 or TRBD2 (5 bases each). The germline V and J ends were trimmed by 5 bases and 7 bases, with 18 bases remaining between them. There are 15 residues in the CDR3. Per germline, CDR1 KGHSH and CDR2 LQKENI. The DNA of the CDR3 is TGTGCCAGCTCATGGGACGGCGTCCCTGGGAATGAGCAGTTCTTC. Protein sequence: CASSWDGVPGNEQFF.

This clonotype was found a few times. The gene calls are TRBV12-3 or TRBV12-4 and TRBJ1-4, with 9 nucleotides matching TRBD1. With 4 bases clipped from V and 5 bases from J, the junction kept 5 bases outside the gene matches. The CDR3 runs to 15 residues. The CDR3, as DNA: TGTGCCAGCAGTTCGGGGACAGGGATAAATGAAAAACTGTTTTTT. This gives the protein CASSSGTGINEKLFF.

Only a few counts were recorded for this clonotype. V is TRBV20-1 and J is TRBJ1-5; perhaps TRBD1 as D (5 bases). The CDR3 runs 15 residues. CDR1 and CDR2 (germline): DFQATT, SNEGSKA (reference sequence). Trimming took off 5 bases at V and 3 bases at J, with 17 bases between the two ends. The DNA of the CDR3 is TGCAGTGCTCCCCAAGTGGAACAGGACAATCAGCCCCAGCATTTT. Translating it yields CSAPQVEQDNQPQHF.

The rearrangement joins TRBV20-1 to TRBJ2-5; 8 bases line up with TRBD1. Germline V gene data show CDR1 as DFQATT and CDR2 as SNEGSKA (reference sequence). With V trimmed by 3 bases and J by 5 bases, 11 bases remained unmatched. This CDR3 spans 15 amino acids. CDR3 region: CSARVDRGSRETQYF. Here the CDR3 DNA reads TGCAGTGCTAGGGTAGACAGGGGATCTCGGGAGACCCAGTACTTC.

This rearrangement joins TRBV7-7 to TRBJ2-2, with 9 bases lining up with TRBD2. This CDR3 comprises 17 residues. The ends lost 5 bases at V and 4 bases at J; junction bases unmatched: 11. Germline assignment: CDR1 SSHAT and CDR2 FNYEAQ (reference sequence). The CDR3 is CASSPTLASGTTGELFF. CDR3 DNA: TGTGCCAGCAGCCCCACCCTGGCTAGCGGGACCACCGGGGAGCTGTTTTTT. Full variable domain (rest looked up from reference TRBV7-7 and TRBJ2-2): GAGVSQSPRYKVTKRGQDVTLRCDPISSHATLYWYQQALGQGPEFLTYFNYEAQPDKSGLPSDRFSAERPEGSISTLTIQRTEQRDSAMYRCASSPTLASGTTGELFFGEGSRLTVL.

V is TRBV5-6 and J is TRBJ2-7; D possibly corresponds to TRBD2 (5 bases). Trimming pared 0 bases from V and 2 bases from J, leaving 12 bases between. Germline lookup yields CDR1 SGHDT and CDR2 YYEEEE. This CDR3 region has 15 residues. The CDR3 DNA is TGTGCCAGCAGCTTGGGAGTGGACGGGACCTACGAGCAGTACTTC. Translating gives CASSLGVDGTYEQYF.

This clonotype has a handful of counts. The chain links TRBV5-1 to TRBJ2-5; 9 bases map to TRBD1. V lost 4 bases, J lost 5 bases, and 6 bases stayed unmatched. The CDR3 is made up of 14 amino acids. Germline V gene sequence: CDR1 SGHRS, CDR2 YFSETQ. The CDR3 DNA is TGCGCCAGCAGCGCCCGACAGGGGGGCGAGACCCAGTACTTC. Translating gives CASSARQGGETQYF. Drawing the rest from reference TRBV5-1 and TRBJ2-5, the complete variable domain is KAGVTQTPRYLIKTRGQQVTLSCSPISGHRSVSWYQQTPGQGLQFLFEYFSETQRNKGNFPGRFSGRQFSNSRSEMNVSTLELGDSALYLCASSARQGGETQYFGPGTRLLVL.

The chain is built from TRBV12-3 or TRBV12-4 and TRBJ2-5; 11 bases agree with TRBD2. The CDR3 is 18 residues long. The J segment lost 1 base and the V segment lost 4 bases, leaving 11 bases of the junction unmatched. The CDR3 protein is CASSSTPPTSGVQETQYF. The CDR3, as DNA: TGTGCCAGCAGTTCGACCCCTCCGACTAGCGGGGTCCAAGAGACCCAGTACTTC.

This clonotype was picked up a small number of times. CDR3 loop: CAWSVSGDDEKLFF. The DNA of the CDR3 is TGTGCCTGGAGTGTATCCGGGGATGATGAAAAACTGTTTTTT. This rearrangement joins TRBV30 to TRBJ1-4; D is uncertain. Trimming removed 0 bases at V and 6 bases at J, with 11 bases between. CDR3 length equals 14 residues. The germline CDR1 and CDR2 sequences are GTSNPN and SVGIG (reference sequence).

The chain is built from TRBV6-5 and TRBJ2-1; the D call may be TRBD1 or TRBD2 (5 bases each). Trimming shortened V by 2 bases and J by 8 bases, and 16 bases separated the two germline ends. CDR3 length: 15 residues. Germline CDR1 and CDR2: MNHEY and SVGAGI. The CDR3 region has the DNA TGTGCCAGCAGTTACCCCAGTCGACGAGGGGATGAGCAGTTCTTC. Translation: CASSYPSRRGDEQFF.

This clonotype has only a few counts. The CDR3 sequence: CATREGVNSGNTIYF. DNA of the CDR3: TGTGCCACCAGGGAGGGGGTAAACTCTGGAAACACCATATATTTT. V usage is TRBV28 and J usage is TRBJ1-3; possible D gene TRBD1, 6 bases. This CDR3 region has 15 residues. Germline values: CDR1 MDHEN, CDR2 SYDVKM. Trimming took off 10 bases at V and 0 bases at J, with 16 bases between the two ends.

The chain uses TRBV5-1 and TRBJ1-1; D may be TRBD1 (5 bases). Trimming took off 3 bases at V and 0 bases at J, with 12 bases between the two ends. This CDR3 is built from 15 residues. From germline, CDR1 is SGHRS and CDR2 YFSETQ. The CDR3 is CASSSGHLMNTEAFF. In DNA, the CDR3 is TGCGCCAGCAGCTCCGGACATCTGATGAACACTGAAGCTTTCTTT.

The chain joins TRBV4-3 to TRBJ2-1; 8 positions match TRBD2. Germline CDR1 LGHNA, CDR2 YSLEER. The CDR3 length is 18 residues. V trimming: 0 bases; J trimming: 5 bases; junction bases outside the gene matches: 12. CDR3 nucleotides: TGCGCCAGCAGCCAAGAATCTTTAGCAGGCGGGAGGCACAATGAGCAGTTCTTC. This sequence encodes CASSQESLAGGRHNEQFF.

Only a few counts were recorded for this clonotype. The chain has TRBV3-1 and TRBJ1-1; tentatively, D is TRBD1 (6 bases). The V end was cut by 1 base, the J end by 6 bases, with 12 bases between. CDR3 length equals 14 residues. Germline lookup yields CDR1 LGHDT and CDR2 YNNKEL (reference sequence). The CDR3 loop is CASSQVGAGAEAFF. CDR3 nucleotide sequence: TGTGCCAGCAGCCAAGTGGGGGCGGGTGCTGAAGCTTTCTTT.

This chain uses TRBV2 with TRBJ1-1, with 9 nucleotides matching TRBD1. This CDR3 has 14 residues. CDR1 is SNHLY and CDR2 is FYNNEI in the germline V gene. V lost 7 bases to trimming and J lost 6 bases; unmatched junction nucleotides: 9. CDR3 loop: CASIFGQGTSEAFF. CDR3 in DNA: TGTGCCAGCATTTTCGGACAGGGGACTTCTGAAGCTTTCTTT.

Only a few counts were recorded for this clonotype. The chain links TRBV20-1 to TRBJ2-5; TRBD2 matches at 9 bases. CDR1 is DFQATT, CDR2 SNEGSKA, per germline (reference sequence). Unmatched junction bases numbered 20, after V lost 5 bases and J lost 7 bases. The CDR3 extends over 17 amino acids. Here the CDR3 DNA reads TGCAGTGCTGGGGGTGGGCTAGCGGGGCCTTACGTAGGGACCCAGTACTTC. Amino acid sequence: CSAGGGLAGPYVGTQYF.